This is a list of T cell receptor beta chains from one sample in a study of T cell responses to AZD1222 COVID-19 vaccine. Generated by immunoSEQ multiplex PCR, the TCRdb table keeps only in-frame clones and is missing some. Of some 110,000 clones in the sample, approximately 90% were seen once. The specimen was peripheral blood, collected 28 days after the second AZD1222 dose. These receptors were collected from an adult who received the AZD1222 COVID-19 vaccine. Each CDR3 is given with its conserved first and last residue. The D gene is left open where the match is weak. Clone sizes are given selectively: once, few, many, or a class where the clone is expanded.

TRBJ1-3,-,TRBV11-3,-,CARGSSGNTIYF,TGTGCCAGAGGTAGCTCTGGAAACACCATATATTTT
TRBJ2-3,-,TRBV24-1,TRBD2,CATSETQGTSGTDTQYF,TGTGCCACCAGTGAAACGCAGGGGACTAGCGGCACAGATACGCAGTATTTT
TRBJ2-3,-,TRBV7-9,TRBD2,CASTRLDLAGRDTQYF,TGTGCCAGCACCAGATTGGATCTAGCGGGAAGAGATACGCAGTATTTT
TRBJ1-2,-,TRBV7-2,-,CASSLQGTYGYTF,TGTGCCAGCAGCTTACAGGGTACCTATGGCTACACCTTC
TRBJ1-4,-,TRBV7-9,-,CASSLVGRNNEKLFF,TGTGCCAGCAGCTTAGTGGGGAGGAATAATGAAAAACTGTTTTTT
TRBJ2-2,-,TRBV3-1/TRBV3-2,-,CASSPSQRNTGELFF,TGTGCCAGCAGTCCAAGTCAGCGAAACACCGGGGAGCTGTTTTTT
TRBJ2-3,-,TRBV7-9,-,CASSLGVGQRDTQYF,TGTGCCAGCAGCCTGGGGGTCGGCCAGCGGGATACGCAGTATTTT
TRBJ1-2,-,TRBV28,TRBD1,CASSQGGTNYGYTF,TGTGCCAGCAGTCAGGGGGGGACTAACTATGGCTACACCTTC
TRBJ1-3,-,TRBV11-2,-,CASSPPGGNTIYF,TGTGCCAGCAGCCCCCCCGGGGGAAACACCATATATTTT
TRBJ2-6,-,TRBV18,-,CASSPLEGGESSGANVLTF,TGTGCCAGCTCACCACTTGAGGGAGGTGAGTCCTCTGGGGCCAACGTCCTGACTTTC
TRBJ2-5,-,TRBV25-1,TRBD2,CARRFPGGWETQYF,TGTGCCAGACGGTTCCCGGGAGGGTGGGAGACCCAGTACTTC
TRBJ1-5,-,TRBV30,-,CAWSGTGNQPQHF,TGTGCCTGGAGCGGAACAGGGAATCAGCCCCAGCATTTT
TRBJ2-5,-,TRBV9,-,CASSPDYRLVKGETQYF,TGTGCCAGCAGCCCTGACTATCGGCTAGTTAAGGGGGAGACCCAGTACTTC
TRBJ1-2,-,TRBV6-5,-,CASSYLSDRRDGYTF,TGTGCCAGCAGTTACTTAAGTGACAGGAGGGATGGCTACACCTTC
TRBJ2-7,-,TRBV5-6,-,CASNFGDPAEQYF,TGTGCCAGCAACTTCGGGGACCCCGCCGAGCAGTACTTC
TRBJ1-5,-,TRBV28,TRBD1,CASRDRVRSNQPQHF,TGTGCCAGCAGAGACAGGGTCCGTAGCAATCAGCCCCAGCATTTT
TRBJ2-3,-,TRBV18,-,CASSPPGTSTDTQYF,TGTGCCAGCTCACCTCCCGGAACTAGCACAGATACGCAGTATTTT
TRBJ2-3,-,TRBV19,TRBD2,CASSMGGIYTDTQYF,TGTGCCAGTAGTATGGGGGGGATATACACAGATACGCAGTATTTT
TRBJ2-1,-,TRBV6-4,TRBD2,CASSEQRGGNNEQFF,TGTGCCAGCAGTGAACAGCGGGGGGGTAACAATGAGCAGTTCTTC
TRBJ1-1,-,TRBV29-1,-,CSVGTQNTEAFF,TGCAGCGTGGGTACACAGAACACTGAAGCTTTCTTT
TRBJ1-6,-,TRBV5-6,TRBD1,CASSSDRGRLYNSPLHF,TGTGCCAGCAGCTCCGACAGGGGCAGGCTGTACAATTCACCCCTCCACTTT
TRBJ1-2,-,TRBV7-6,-,CASSLSSTGLGANYGYTF,TGTGCCAGCAGCCTATCTAGTACGGGGCTCGGAGCTAACTATGGCTACACCTTC
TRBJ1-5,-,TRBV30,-,CAWSRENSNQPQHF,TGTGCCTGGAGCAGGGAGAACAGCAATCAGCCCCAGCATTTT
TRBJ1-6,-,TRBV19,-,CASSIPRSNSPLHF,TGTGCCAGTAGTATCCCCAGGAGTAATTCACCCCTCCACTTT
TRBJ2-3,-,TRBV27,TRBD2,CASRDKMTSGRGDTQYF,TGTGCCAGCCGTGACAAAATGACTAGCGGGAGAGGTGATACGCAGTATTTT
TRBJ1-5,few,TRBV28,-,CASSYQSGHPGQPQHF,TGTGCCAGCAGTTACCAGTCTGGACACCCGGGGCAGCCCCAGCATTTT
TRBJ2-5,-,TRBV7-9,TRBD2,CASSFRKGLAALGETQYF,TGTGCCAGCAGCTTTAGGAAGGGACTAGCGGCCTTGGGGGAGACCCAGTACTTC
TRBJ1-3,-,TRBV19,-,CAAYLQGWLSGNTIYF,TGTGCCGCGTACTTGCAGGGGTGGCTCTCTGGAAACACCATATATTTT
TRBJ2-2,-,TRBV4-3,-,CASSQEAEGGIGELFF,TGCGCCAGCAGCCAAGAGGCTGAGGGTGGAATCGGGGAGCTGTTTTTT
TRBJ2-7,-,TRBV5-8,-,CASSFGTPTYEQYF,TGTGCCAGCAGCTTCGGGACACCTACCTACGAGCAGTACTTC
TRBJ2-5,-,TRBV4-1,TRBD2,CASSQNPSGIQETQYF,TGCGCCAGCAGCCAAAACCCTAGCGGGATACAAGAGACCCAGTACTTC
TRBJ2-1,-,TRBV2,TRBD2,CASTLLAGGPNEQFF,TGTGCCAGCACTTTACTAGCGGGAGGGCCAAATGAGCAGTTCTTC
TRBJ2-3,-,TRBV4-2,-,CASSQDGSGLAGRNTQYF,TGTGCCAGCAGCCAAGACGGCTCGGGACTCGCTGGCAGGAATACGCAGTATTTT
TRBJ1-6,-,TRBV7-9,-,CASSPGRRPEPLHF,TGTGCCAGCAGTCCCGGACGCAGGCCGGAACCCCTCCACTTT
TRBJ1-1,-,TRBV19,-,CASSIHRGGAGNTEAFF,TGTGCCAGTAGTATCCATCGGGGGGGCGCGGGGAACACTGAAGCTTTCTTT
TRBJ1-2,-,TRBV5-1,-,CASSLVAGPYGYTF,TGCGCCAGCAGCTTGGTCGCAGGGCCCTATGGCTACACCTTC
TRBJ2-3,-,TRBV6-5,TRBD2,CASSLSGGGDTQYF,TGTGCCAGCAGTCTTAGCGGGGGAGGAGATACGCAGTATTTT
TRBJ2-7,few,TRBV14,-,CASGVYEQYF,TGTGCCAGCGGGGTCTACGAGCAGTACTTC
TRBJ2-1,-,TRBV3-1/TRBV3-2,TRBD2,CASSPGASGIYNEQFF,TGTGCCAGCAGCCCGGGCGCTAGCGGGATTTACAATGAGCAGTTCTTC
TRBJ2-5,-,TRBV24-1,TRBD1,CATSDSYRGASQETQYF,TGTGCCACCAGTGATTCGTACAGGGGGGCATCCCAAGAGACCCAGTACTTC
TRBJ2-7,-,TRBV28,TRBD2,CASSAPPPGLAAYEQYF,TGTGCCAGCAGTGCTCCTCCACCGGGACTAGCAGCATACGAGCAGTACTTC
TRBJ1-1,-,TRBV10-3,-,CAISARGPNTEAFF,TGTGCCATCAGTGCCAGAGGGCCTAACACTGAAGCTTTCTTT
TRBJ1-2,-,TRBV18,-,CASSQDSNYGYTF,TGTGCCAGCTCTCAGGACAGCAACTATGGCTACACCTTC
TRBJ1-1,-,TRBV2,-,CASGTDTEAFF,TGTGCCAGCGGGACGGACACTGAAGCTTTCTTT
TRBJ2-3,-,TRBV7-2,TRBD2,CASRGQREGPSDTQYF,TGTGCCAGCAGAGGCCAGCGGGAGGGCCCCTCAGATACGCAGTATTTT
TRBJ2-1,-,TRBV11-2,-,CASSFGLADEQFF,TGTGCCAGCAGCTTTGGGCTAGCTGATGAGCAGTTCTTC
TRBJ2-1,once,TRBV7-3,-,CASSLSGGHEQFF,TGTGCCAGCAGCTTATCGGGGGGCCATGAGCAGTTCTTC
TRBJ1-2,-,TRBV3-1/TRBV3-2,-,CASSQGGQYGYTF,TGTGCCAGCAGCCAAGGGGGGCAGTATGGCTACACCTTC
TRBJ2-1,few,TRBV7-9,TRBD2,CASSLGLADRYNEQFF,TGTGCCAGCAGCTTAGGACTAGCGGACCGTTACAATGAGCAGTTCTTC
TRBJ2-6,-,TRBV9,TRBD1,CASSVRFGTGGSGANVLTF,TGTGCCAGCAGCGTGAGATTTGGGACAGGGGGCTCTGGGGCCAACGTCCTGACTTTC